The TCR beta chain described here comes from a study of shared clonotypes between healthy human individuals. Study-level information: Three CD4 naive, three CD4 memory, two CD8 naive and one CD8 memory plate were used per donor. Whole-study findings and limits: Across a handful of donors, naive CD4 shared roughly 5%, naive CD8 over 3%, memory CD4 roughly 2.1%, memory CD8 around 0.36%.

This CDR3 is 13 amino acids long. Germline V gene data show CDR1 as PRHDT and CDR2 as FYEKMQ (reference sequence). Trimming shortened V by 5 bases and J by 3 bases, and 11 bases separated the two germline ends. As concerns this clone: What it recognizes is unknown.

Naivety among CD8 cells was defined by CD45RO negativity and positive CCR7 selection, thereby excluding terminally differentiated effector memory CD45RA+ cells. Donors, healthy HIV-negative adults, lacked recent acute infections or vaccinations. Using immunoSEQ multiplex PCR, the repertoire was profiled, and TCRdb retains in-frame clones only, with some absent. The sample lists 2 million or so clones; approximately 94% were seen once. The sample taken for sequencing was naive CD8+ T cells sorted from blood. The chain joins TRBV13 to TRBJ2-7; D may be TRBD1 (6 bases). This receptor was obtained from a man younger than 35 in good health. CDR3 nucleotides: TGTGCCAGCAGCCCAGGGGACGGCTACGAGCAGTACTTC. Translated, it gives CASSPGDGYEQYF.